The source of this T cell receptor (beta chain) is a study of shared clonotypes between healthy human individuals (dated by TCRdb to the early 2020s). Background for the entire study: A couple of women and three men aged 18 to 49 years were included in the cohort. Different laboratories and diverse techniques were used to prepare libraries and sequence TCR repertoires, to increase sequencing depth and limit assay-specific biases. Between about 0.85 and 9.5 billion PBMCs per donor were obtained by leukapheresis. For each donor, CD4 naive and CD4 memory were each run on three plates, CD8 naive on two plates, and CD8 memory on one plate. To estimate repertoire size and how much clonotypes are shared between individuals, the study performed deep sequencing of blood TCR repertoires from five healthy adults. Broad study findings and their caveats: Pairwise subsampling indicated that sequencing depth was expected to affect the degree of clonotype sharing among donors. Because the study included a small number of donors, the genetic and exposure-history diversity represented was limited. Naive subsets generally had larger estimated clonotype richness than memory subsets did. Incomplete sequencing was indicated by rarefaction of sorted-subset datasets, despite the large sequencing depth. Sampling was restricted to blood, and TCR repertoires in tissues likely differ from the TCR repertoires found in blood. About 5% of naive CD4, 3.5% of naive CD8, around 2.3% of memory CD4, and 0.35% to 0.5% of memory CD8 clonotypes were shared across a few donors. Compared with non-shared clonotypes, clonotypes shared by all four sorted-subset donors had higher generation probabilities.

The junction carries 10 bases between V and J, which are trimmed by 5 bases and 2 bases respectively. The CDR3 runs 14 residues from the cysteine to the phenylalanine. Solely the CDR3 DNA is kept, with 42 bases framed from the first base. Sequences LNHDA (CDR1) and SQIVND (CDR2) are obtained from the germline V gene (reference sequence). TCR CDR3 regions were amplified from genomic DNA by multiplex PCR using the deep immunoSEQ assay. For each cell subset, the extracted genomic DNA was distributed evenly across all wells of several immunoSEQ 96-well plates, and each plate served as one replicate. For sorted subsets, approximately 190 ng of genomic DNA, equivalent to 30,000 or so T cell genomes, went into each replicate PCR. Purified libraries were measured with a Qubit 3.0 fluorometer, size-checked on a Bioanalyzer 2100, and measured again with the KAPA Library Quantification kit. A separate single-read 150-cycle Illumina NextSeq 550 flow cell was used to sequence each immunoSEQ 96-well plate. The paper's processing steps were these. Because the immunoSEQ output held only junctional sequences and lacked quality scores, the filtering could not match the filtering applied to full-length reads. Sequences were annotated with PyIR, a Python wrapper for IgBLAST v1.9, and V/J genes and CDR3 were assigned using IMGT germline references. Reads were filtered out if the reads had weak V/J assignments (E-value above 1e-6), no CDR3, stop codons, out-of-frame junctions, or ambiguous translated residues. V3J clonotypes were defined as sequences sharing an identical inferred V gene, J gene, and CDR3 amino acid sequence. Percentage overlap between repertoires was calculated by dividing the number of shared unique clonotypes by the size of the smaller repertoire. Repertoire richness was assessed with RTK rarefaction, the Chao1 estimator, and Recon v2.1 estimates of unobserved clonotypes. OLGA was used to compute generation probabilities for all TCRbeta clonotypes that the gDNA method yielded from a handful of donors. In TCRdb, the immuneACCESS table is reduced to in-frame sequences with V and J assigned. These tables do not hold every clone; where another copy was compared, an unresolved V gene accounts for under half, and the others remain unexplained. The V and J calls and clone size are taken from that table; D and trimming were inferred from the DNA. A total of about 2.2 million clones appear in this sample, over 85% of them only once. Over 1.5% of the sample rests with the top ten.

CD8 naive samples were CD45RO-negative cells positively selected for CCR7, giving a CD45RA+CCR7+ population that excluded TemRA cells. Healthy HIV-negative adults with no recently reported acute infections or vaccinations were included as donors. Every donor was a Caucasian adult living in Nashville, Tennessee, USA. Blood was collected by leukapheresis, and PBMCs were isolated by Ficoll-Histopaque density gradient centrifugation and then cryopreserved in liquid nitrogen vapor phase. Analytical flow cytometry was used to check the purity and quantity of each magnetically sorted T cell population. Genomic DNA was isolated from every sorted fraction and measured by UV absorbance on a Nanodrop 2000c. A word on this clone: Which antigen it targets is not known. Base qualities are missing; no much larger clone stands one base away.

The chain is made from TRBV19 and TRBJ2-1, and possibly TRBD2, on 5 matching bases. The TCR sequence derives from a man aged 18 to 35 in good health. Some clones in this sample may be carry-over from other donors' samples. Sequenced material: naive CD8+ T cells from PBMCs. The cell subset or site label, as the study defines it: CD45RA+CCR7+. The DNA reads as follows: TGTGCCAGTAGTCCCCGGACTGCCTACAATGAGCAGTTCTTC. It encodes CASSPRTAYNEQFF.